The 32 T cell receptor beta chains presented below share a single source sample, sequenced in a study of breast tumors, draining lymph nodes, adjacent tissues. TCRdb independently ran MiXCR on the multiplex PCR reads; one entry per CDR3 protein. The sample contains fewer than 30,000 distinct CDR3 sequences, about 70% of which appear only once. Sequencing was done on a sample of tumor-adjacent breast tissue. Receptor source: a female donor with breast cancer. Some clones in this sample may be carry-over from other donors' samples.

V and J are TRBV29-1 and TRBJ2-1, with 9 bases identical to TRBD1. Germline CDR1 is SQVTM and CDR2 is ANQGSEA. This CDR3 is 12 amino acids long. V shed 7 bases, J shed 8 bases, and the junction held 6 bases outside the gene matches. CDR3 loop: CSEKGTGYEQFF. DNA of the CDR3: TGCAGCGAAAAGGGGACAGGGTATGAGCAGTTCTTC.

This clonotype occurred many times. Given a much more abundant clone one base away, this may be a read error. The chain uses TRBV5-1 and TRBJ2-3; D unclear. CDR3 length: 13 residues. Germline CDR1 and CDR2: SGHRS and YFSETQ. CDR3: CVSNDPSTDTQYF. The CDR3 coding sequence is TGCGTCAGCAACGACCCATCGACAGATACGCAGTATTTT.

By share, this clonotype counts as medium-sized. This rearrangement joins TRBV12-3 or TRBV12-4 to TRBJ1-2; 8 nucleotides line up with TRBD1. Trimming at V came to 3 bases and at J to 7 bases, leaving 7 bases not matched to a gene. The CDR3 length is 14 residues. The CDR3 protein is CASSFEGQAVGYTF. In nucleotides, the CDR3 is TGTGCCAGCAGTTTCGAGGGACAGGCAGTTGGCTACACCTTC.

The rearrangement joins TRBV19 to TRBJ2-7; maybe TRBD1 (6 bases). Per the germline V gene, CDR1 is LNHDA and CDR2 is SQIVND (reference sequence). The CDR3 loop spans 14 amino acids. Trimming left V 2 bases short and J 0 bases short, with 8 bases between. The CDR3 DNA is TGTGCCAGTAGTATACAGGGGAGCTCCTACGAGCAGTACTTC. Translating gives CASSIQGSSYEQYF.

This clonotype was counted at least ten times. The chain carries TRBV11-3 and TRBJ2-3; TRBD2 aligns across 11 bases. Germline CDR1 reads SGHNT; CDR2 reads YENEEA. The junction had 3 bases not matched to a gene; V was cut back by 5 bases and J by 5 bases. CDR3 length: 14 amino acids. CDR3 residues: CASSPGTSGDTQYF. The CDR3 DNA sequence: TGTGCCAGCAGCCCCGGGACTAGCGGAGATACGCAGTATTTT. Using reference TRBV11-3 and TRBJ2-3 for the parts outside the CDR3, the full variable domain is EAGVVQSPRYKIIEKKQPVAFWCNPISGHNTLYWYLQNLGQGPELLIRYENEEAVDDSQLPKDRFSAERLKGVDSTLKIQPAELGDSAVYLCASSPGTSGDTQYFGPGTRLTVL.

The chain links TRBV15 to TRBJ1-3; 9 nucleotides agree with TRBD1. Per the germline V gene, CDR1 is LNHNV and CDR2 is YYDKDF (reference sequence). V lost 3 bases, J lost 6 bases, and 6 bases stayed unmatched. The CDR3 is made up of 15 amino acids. In DNA form, the CDR3 reads TGTGCCACCAGCAGGGGGGGACAGGGCGAAAACACCATATATTTT. Amino acids: CATSRGGQGENTIYF.

By frequency in the sample, this clonotype is medium-sized. V usage is TRBV24-1 and J usage is TRBJ2-1; 11 bases fit TRBD2. CDR3 size: 14 residues. CDR1 is KGHDR and CDR2 is SFDVKD in the germline V gene. V lost 6 bases, J lost 7 bases, and 4 bases stayed unmatched. The CDR3 DNA is TGTGCCACCAGTCCTACTAGCGGGAGTAATGAGCAGTTCTTC. It translates to CATSPTSGSNEQFF.

The V gene is TRBV5-1, the J gene TRBJ2-1; 9 bases map to TRBD1. The CDR3 contains 17 residues. The V gene end was trimmed by 0 bases and the J gene end by 2 bases; junction bases not matched to a gene: 6. The germline gives CDR1 SGHRS, CDR2 YFSETQ. CDR3 sequence reads: CASSLEVRDRAYNEQFF. The CDR3 DNA reads as TGCGCCAGCAGCTTGGAGGTTAGGGACAGGGCCTACAATGAGCAGTTCTTC. The entire variable domain, with the rest obtained from reference TRBV5-1 and TRBJ2-1, is as follows: KAGVTQTPRYLIKTRGQQVTLSCSPISGHRSVSWYQQTPGQGLQFLFEYFSETQRNKGNFPGRFSGRQFSNSRSEMNVSTLELGDSALYLCASSLEVRDRAYNEQFFGPGTRLTVL.

This CDR3 reads CSAQDYNEQFF. CDR3 DNA sequence: TGCAGCGCGCAGGACTACAATGAGCAGTTCTTC. This chain joins TRBV29-1 and TRBJ2-1; D gene ambiguous. CDR1 is SQVTM and CDR2 is ANQGSEA in the germline V gene. The V and J ends lost 7 bases and 3 bases respectively, with 7 bases between them. CDR3 size: 11 residues.

CDR3 residues: CATSDPRGGRYNEQFF. CDR3 coding DNA: TGTGCCACCAGTGACCCCCGGGGGGGGCGATACAATGAGCAGTTCTTC. This chain uses TRBV24-1 with TRBJ2-1; 8 bases match TRBD2. Germline trimming cut 4 bases from V and 4 bases from J; bases unmatched to any gene: 8. CDR1 KGHDR and CDR2 SFDVKD come from the germline V gene. This CDR3 has 16 residues.

This clonotype has at least ten counts. As DNA, the CDR3 is TGTGCCAGCAGTTTAGGGGGGACAGGCCCGAGCAGAGCCCAGCATTTT. Its translation: CASSLGGTGPSRAQHF. V usage is TRBV12-3 or TRBV12-4 and J usage is TRBJ1-5, with 8 bases aligning to TRBD1. Trimming removed 1 base from V and 11 bases from J; junction bases left unmatched: 13. This CDR3 has 16 residues.

The rearrangement uses TRBV7-9 and TRBJ2-1; D uncertain. V was trimmed by 1 base and J by 12 bases, leaving 19 bases between them. The germline V gene has CDR1 SEHNR and CDR2 FQNEAQ (reference sequence). CDR3 length: 15 residues. The chain's CDR3 is CASSLVTWPQIGQFF. CDR3 coding DNA: TGTGCCAGCAGCTTAGTCACATGGCCCCAGATCGGGCAGTTCTTC. The full variable domain, rest sourced from reference TRBV7-9 and TRBJ2-1, is DTGVSQNPRHKITKRGQNVTFRCDPISEHNRLYWYRQTLGQGPEFLTYFQNEAQLEKSRLLSDRFSAERPKGSFSTLEIQRTEQGDSAMYLCASSLVTWPQIGQFFGPGTRLTVL.

This sequence joins TRBV27 and TRBJ2-3, with 7 bases identical to TRBD2. J lost 5 bases, V lost 6 bases, and 14 bases had no gene match. Germline CDR1 reads MNHEY; CDR2 reads SMNVEV (reference sequence). CDR3 length: 16 amino acids. CDR3 region: CASRPTSDQWVDTQYF. CDR3 coding DNA: TGTGCCAGCAGGCCTACTAGCGACCAGTGGGTAGATACGCAGTATTTT.

V usage is TRBV28 and J usage is TRBJ2-7, with D hard to call. Trimming removed 3 bases at V and 3 bases at J, with 15 bases between. The CDR3 covers 15 residues. Per germline, CDR1 MDHEN and CDR2 SYDVKM. The CDR3 coding sequence is TGTGCCAGCAGTTTTAATGAGGTTTTAGTCTACGAGCAGTACTTC. Translating it yields CASSFNEVLVYEQYF.

V is TRBV5-1 and J is TRBJ2-7, with a tentative D call TRBD1 (6 bases). The length of the CDR3 is 13 residues. With 2 bases removed from V and 3 bases from J, the gap between germline ends came to 9 bases. Germline V gene sequence: CDR1 SGHRS, CDR2 YFSETQ. Here the CDR3 reads CASSFETGYEQYF. The DNA of the CDR3 is TGCGCCAGCAGCTTCGAGACAGGCTACGAGCAGTACTTC.

This CDR3 is CASSEQGRGQPQHF. CDR3 DNA sequence: TGTGCCAGCAGTGAACAAGGGAGAGGGCAGCCCCAGCATTTT. The chain employs TRBV2 and TRBJ1-5; no clear D. The CDR3 totals 14 residues. Germline-derived CDR1 and CDR2 are SNHLY and FYNNEI. The V gene lost 2 bases and the J gene lost 7 bases, with 12 bases spanning the gap.

The DNA of the CDR3 is TGTGCCAGCAGTTTTTTTGACAGCATAAACACCGGGGAGCTGTTTTTT. Translation: CASSFFDSINTGELFF. The V and J genes are TRBV28 and TRBJ2-2, with D maybe TRBD1 (5 bases). The length of the CDR3 is 16 residues. CDR1 MDHEN and CDR2 SYDVKM come from the germline V gene. V lost 3 bases and J lost 2, with 13 bases in between.

Note on this clonotype: It may be a read error: a sequence one base away is much more abundant. The rearrangement uses TRBV18 and TRBJ2-7; D tentatively reads TRBD1 or TRBD2 (5 bases each). Trimming cost V 3 bases and J 2 bases, with 11 bases left between them. The germline CDR1 and CDR2 sequences are KGHSH and LQKENI. The CDR3 contains 14 residues. CDR3 amino acids: CASSPPGSPYEQYF. The CDR3 DNA is TGTGCCAGCTCACCGCCAGGGAGCCCCTACGAGCAGTACTTC.

This clonotype was seen a handful of times. The rearrangement links TRBV10-2 to TRBJ1-1; unclear D gene. Germline V lookup: CDR1 WSHSY, CDR2 SAAADI. Trimming removed 6 bases from V and 1 base from J, with 9 bases in between. The CDR3 is 13 amino acids. The CDR3 DNA reads as TGCGCCAGCAGACCACAGAAGAACACTGAAGCTTTCTTT. The encoded protein is CASRPQKNTEAFF.

The gene calls are TRBV7-6 and TRBJ2-2, with 8 bases fitting TRBD2. V trimming: 4 bases; J trimming: 6 bases; junction bases outside the gene matches: 10. Germline V gene sequence: CDR1 SGHVS, CDR2 FNYEAQ. The CDR3 has 16 residues. In DNA form, the CDR3 reads TGTGCCAGCAGCTCACAACCGGGACTAGAGGCCGGGGAGCTGTTTTTT. This gives the protein CASSSQPGLEAGELFF. Together with reference TRBV7-6 and TRBJ2-2, the CDR3 gives the full variable domain: GAGVSQSPRYKVTKRGQDVALRCDPISGHVSLYWYRQALGQGPEFLTYFNYEAQQDKSGLPNDRFSAERPEGSISTLTIQRTEQRDSAMYRCASSSQPGLEAGELFFGEGSRLTVL.

This clonotype showed up many times. One base away lies a much larger clone, so this may be a sequencing read error. This chain joins TRBV27 and TRBJ1-5, with D possibly being TRBD1 (5 bases). V lost 2 bases to trimming and J lost 3 bases, with 11 bases between them. Germline CDR1 reads MNHEY; CDR2 reads SMNVEV (reference sequence). The CDR3 has 15 residues. CDR3 DNA sequence: TGTGCCAGCAGTTTAGGGGACGCGGTCAATCAGCCCCAGCATTTT. This encodes CASSLGDAVNQPQHF.

The rearrangement joins TRBV20-1 to TRBJ2-1, with D possibly matching TRBD2 (6 bases). With 3 bases removed from V and 7 bases from J, the gap between germline ends came to 13 bases. CDR3 length: 13 residues. Germline V gene sequence: CDR1 DFQATT, CDR2 SNEGSKA (reference sequence). CDR3 sequence (DNA): TGCAGTGCTAGTCGTGGGAGGCAAAATGAGCAGTTCTTC. It yields the protein CSASRGRQNEQFF.

The gene calls are TRBV10-3 and TRBJ2-7; 9 nucleotides line up with TRBD1. CDR3 length: 15 residues. The germline V gene encodes CDR1 ENHRY and CDR2 SYGVKD. Trimming cost V 3 bases and J 3 bases; bases outside gene matches: 6. The CDR3 is CAISDKGTGIYEQYF. The CDR3 coding sequence is TGTGCCATCAGTGATAAGGGGACAGGGATCTACGAGCAGTACTTC.

The chain joins TRBV19 to TRBJ1-3, with no clear D. There are 12 residues in the CDR3. Germline V CDR1 and CDR2: LNHDA, SQIVND (reference sequence). The ends were cut back, 10 bases at V and 1 base at J, with 8 bases in the middle. CDR3 in DNA: TGTGCCACCTCCCTTTCTGGAAACACCATATATTTT. This encodes CATSLSGNTIYF.

This clonotype appeared many times. The chain has TRBV2 and TRBJ2-5, with D perhaps TRBD2 (5 bases). The CDR3 contains 13 residues. Per the germline V gene, CDR1 is SNHLY and CDR2 is FYNNEI. Between the trimmed V and J ends, which lost 6 bases and 4 bases, there was a span of 12 bases. The CDR3 coding sequence is TGTGCCAGCAGGCAAAATGAGGGAGAGACCCAGTACTTC. Translating gives CASRQNEGETQYF.

The chain joins TRBV11-3 to TRBJ1-6; no clear D gene. The V end was cut by 5 bases, the J end by 8 bases, with 16 bases between. Germline V gene sequence: CDR1 SGHNT, CDR2 YENEEA. The CDR3 consists of 15 residues. The CDR3 bases are TGTGCCAGCAGCCCGATCCCCGGATTGGATTCACCCCTCCACTTT. It yields the protein CASSPIPGLDSPLHF.

This chain uses TRBV12-3 or TRBV12-4 with TRBJ2-1; D is possibly TRBD1 or TRBD2 (5 bases each). Trimming took 3 bases from V and 5 from J, leaving 8 bases between them. This CDR3 has 13 amino acids. CDR3 in DNA: TGTGCCAGCAGTTTCGGGGCCGACAATGAGCAGTTCTTC. Amino acids: CASSFGADNEQFF.

In this sample, this clonotype turned up once. This chain uses TRBV27 with TRBJ2-5; D is possibly TRBD2 (6 bases). This CDR3 is 14 amino acids long. CDR1 is MNHEY and CDR2 is SMNVEV in the germline V gene (reference sequence). Between the trimmed V and J ends, which lost 4 bases and 6 bases, there was a span of 15 bases. CDR3 amino acids: CASSSGGGGKTQYF. In nucleotides, the CDR3 is TGTGCCAGCAGTTCCGGGGGTGGGGGTAAGACCCAGTACTTC.

This sequence joins TRBV5-4 and TRBJ1-2; no reliable D call. Germline V gene lookup returns CDR1 SGHNT and CDR2 YYREEE (reference sequence). V was trimmed by 0 bases and J by 7 bases, leaving 10 bases between them. This CDR3 is built from 13 residues. The CDR3 sequence: CASSLERIGGYTF. In nucleotides, the CDR3 is TGTGCCAGCAGCTTGGAACGGATAGGTGGCTACACCTTC.

This clonotype showed up many times. The gene calls are TRBV6-5 and TRBJ1-2; 7 bases fit TRBD1. CDR1 MNHEY and CDR2 SVGAGI come from the germline V gene. V gave up 7 bases and J gave up 8 bases; unmatched junction bases: 10. This CDR3 has 13 residues. Here the CDR3 DNA reads TGTGCCAGCACTAAGGGGGCAGGGCTGGGCTACACCTTC. It yields the protein CASTKGAGLGYTF.

In this sample, this clonotype is medium-sized. The chain joins TRBV2 to TRBJ1-6; no clear D. Per germline, CDR1 SNHLY and CDR2 FYNNEI. Deletions cut 3 bases from V and 4 bases from J, with 7 bases between. This CDR3 spans 14 amino acids. In DNA, the CDR3 is TGTGCCAGCAGTGAGATGCCTTATAATTCACCCCTCCACTTT. Encoded protein: CASSEMPYNSPLHF.

This clonotype was seen a single time. This sequence joins TRBV15 and TRBJ2-7, with 9 bases that match TRBD1. V trimming: 8 bases; J trimming: 1 base; junction bases outside the gene matches: 0. The length of the CDR3 is 12 residues. In germline, CDR1 is LNHNV, CDR2 YYDKDF (reference sequence). The CDR3 spells CATGTGSYEQYF. DNA of the CDR3: TGTGCCACCGGGACAGGGTCCTACGAGCAGTACTTC.